This T cell receptor (beta chain) comes out of a study of vaccination effects on CD4 cells after COVID-19. About the research overall: Within the ViraFEST assay, antigen-specific CD4+ T cells underwent expansion with viral peptide pools prior to sequencing.

Having been cultured for around nine days, the cells underwent CD4+ T cell isolation. Sometime from March through December 2020, the person acquired a SARS-CoV-2 infection that PCR confirmed. Two doses of either BNT162b2 or mRNA-1273 were given to each participant. Remarks on this clone: The antigen remains unidentified.

Produced via immunoSEQ multiplex PCR; TCRdb's table is partial and in-frame only. The sample includes tens of thousands of clones, about 80% seen only once; the top ten take 3.6%. This specimen was CD4+ T cells from PBMCs cultured without peptide, taken after COVID-19 vaccination. The sequence was obtained from a human donor who had a prior SARS-CoV-2 infection.

CDR3 residues: CASSLALAGGLETQYF. CDR3 nucleotide sequence: TGCGCCAGCAGCTTGGCCTTGGCGGGGGGGCTAGAGACCCAGTACTTC. V usage is TRBV5-1 and J usage is TRBJ2-5, with 9 positions matching TRBD2. V trimming: 0 bases; J trimming: 4 bases; junction bases outside the gene matches: 7. From germline, CDR1 is SGHRS and CDR2 YFSETQ. The CDR3 is 16 amino acids.